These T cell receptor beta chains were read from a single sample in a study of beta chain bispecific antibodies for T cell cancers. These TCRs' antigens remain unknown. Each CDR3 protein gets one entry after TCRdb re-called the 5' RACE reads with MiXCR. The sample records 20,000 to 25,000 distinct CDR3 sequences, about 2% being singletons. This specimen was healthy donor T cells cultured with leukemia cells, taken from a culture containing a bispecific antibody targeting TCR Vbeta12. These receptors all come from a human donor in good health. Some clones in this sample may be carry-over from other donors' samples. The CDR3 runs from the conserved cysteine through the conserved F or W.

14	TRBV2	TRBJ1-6	CATWTDSNNSPLHF
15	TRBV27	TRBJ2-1	CASSLNGNTYNEQFF
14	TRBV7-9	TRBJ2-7	CASSLRDRVFEQYF
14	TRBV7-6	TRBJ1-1	CASSTGEQNTEAFF
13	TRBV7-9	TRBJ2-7	CATRARGRAEQYF
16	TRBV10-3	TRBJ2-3	CAISERGTYSTDTQYF
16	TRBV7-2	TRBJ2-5	CASSARLAGGAETQYF
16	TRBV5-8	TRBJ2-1	CASNGDRFDSYNEQFF
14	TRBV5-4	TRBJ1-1	CASRFSRSNTEAFF
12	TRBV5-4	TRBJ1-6	CASSLGNSPLHF
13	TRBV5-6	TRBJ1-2	CASSSGQAYGYTF
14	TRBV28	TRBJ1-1	CASSFNIGNTEAFF
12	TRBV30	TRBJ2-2	CAWDHGTGELFF
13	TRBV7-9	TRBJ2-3	CASSSAAVDTQYF
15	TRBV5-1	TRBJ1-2	CASSLDGTGFQGYTF
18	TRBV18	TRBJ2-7	CASSPRTDRWGLSYEQYF
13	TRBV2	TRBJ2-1	CASSDRRVTEQFF
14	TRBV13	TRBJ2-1	CASSRDRNSFEQFF
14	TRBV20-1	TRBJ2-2	CSAPKTDYTGELFF
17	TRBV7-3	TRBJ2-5	CASSPRSGTGPRETQYF
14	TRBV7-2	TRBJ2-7	CASSFSGGAYEQYF
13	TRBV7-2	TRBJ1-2	CASSLFGTDGYTF
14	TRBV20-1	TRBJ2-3	CSSSSGGVTDTQYF
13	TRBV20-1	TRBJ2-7	CSARQSGGHEQYF
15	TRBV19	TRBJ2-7	CASSIAGGSSYEQYF
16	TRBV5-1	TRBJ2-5	CASSHLQGAPQETQYF
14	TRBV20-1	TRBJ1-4	CSAMTGPTNEKLFF
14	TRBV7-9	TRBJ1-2	CASSRDSSSYGYTF
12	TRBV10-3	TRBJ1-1	CAISVGTAEAFF
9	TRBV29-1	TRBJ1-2	CSVDYGYTF
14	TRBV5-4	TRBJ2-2	CASSLGENTGELFF
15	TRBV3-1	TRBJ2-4	CASSYYPGEGDIQYF
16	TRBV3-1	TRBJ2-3	CASSQEKRGAVDTQYF
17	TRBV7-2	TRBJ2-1	CASTLGRPLVQGNEQFF
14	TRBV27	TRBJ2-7	CASSLLSTSLEQYF
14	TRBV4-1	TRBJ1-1	CASSQDRGNTEAFF
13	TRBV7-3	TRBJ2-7	CASSLILGSEQYF
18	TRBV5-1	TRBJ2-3	CASSLNQAGPSLTDTQYF
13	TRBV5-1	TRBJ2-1	CASSSGLADEQFF
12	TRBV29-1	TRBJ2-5	CSANLGPETQYF
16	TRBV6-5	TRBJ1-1	CASSSPRTGEDTEAFF
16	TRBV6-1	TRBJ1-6	CASSEGRTVWDSPLHF
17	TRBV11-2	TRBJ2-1	CASSLSWGGRSYNEQFF
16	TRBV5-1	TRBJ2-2	CASSFGQGLNTGELFF
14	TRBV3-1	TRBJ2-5	CASSQLGVQETQYF
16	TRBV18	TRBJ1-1	CASSPKPGTLNTEAFF
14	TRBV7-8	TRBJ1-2	CASSPLHTAGGYTF
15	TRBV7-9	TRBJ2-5	CASSQLGQGQETQYF
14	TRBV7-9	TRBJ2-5	CASSLNTLQETQYF
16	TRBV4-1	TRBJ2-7	CASSQSTSGTSYEQYF
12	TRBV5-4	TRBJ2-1	CASSLGGPEQFF
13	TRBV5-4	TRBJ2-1	CASSPSEYNGQFF
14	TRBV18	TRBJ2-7	CASSPGHLTYEQYF
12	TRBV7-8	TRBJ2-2	CASSPATGELFF
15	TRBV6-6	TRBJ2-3	CASSYTSGVTDTQYF
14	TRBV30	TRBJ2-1	CAWSRVSSYNEQFF
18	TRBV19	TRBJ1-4	CASSIAETGSRANEKLFF
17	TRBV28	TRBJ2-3	CASSLPTSGDYTDTQYF
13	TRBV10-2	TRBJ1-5	CASSEWGGEPQHF